This is a list of T cell receptor beta chains from one sample in a study of cytomegalovirus exposure and HLA in healthy donors. Some clones are missing from TCRdb's copy, which holds only in-frame ones; the method was immunoSEQ multiplex PCR. The sample holds about 80,000 clones, roughly two thirds seen once. Sequencing was done on a sample of PBMCs. Every receptor here comes from a woman in her 50s in good health and CMV-seropositive. The CDR3 runs from the conserved cysteine through the conserved F or W. Each record gives: clone size, V gene, D gene, J gene, CDR3 DNA, CDR3 protein. A D gene is named only where the DNA matches it firmly. Expanded clones are given a class, and other clones once, few, many or no size at all.

clone_size: -; v_call: TRBV7-9; d_call: TRBD1; j_call: TRBJ2-7; cdr3_nt: TGTGCCAGCAGCATTGACAGGGGCGGGCAGTACTTC; cdr3_aa: CASSIDRGGQYF
clone_size: few; v_call: TRBV7-3; d_call: TRBD1; j_call: TRBJ1-2; cdr3_nt: TGTGCCAGCAGCTTAGGGGCCGGGACAGGGGGGGGCTACACCTTC; cdr3_aa: CASSLGAGTGGGYTF
clone_size: -; v_call: TRBV19; d_call: TRBD1; j_call: TRBJ1-1; cdr3_nt: TGTGCCAGTAGACGGACAGGGACGAACACTGAAGCTTTCTTT; cdr3_aa: CASRRTGTNTEAFF
clone_size: -; v_call: TRBV2; d_call: -; j_call: TRBJ1-4; cdr3_nt: TGTGCCAGCAGAGACCCGGGGGAGGCTAATGAAAAACTGTTTTTT; cdr3_aa: CASRDPGEANEKLFF
clone_size: few; v_call: TRBV6-1; d_call: TRBD1; j_call: TRBJ1-4; cdr3_nt: TGTGCCAGCACAGAAGGGGGCTGGGATGAAAAACTGTTTTTT; cdr3_aa: CASTEGGWDEKLFF
clone_size: -; v_call: TRBV18; d_call: TRBD1; j_call: TRBJ1-2; cdr3_nt: TGTGCCAGCTCACCCTCCGGGACAGGGCCCCTGGGCTACACCTTC; cdr3_aa: CASSPSGTGPLGYTF
clone_size: -; v_call: TRBV7-6; d_call: -; j_call: TRBJ1-4; cdr3_nt: TGTGCCAGCAGCTTAGCAGCTACTAATGAAAAACTGTTTTTT; cdr3_aa: CASSLAATNEKLFF
clone_size: -; v_call: TRBV29-1; d_call: -; j_call: TRBJ1-2; cdr3_nt: TGCAGCGTCCGCACCCCACCCGATCAAGAAACGGCTAACTATGGCTACACCTTC; cdr3_aa: CSVRTPPDQETANYGYTF
clone_size: -; v_call: TRBV7-6; d_call: -; j_call: TRBJ1-1; cdr3_nt: TGTGCCAGCAGGGGGGCTGGAATCGAAGCTTTCTTT; cdr3_aa: CASRGAGIEAFF
clone_size: -; v_call: TRBV5-1; d_call: -; j_call: TRBJ2-5; cdr3_nt: TGCGCCAGCAGCCTGGACAGACGGGAGACCCAGTACTTC; cdr3_aa: CASSLDRRETQYF
clone_size: few; v_call: TRBV27; d_call: -; j_call: TRBJ2-5; cdr3_nt: TGTGCCAGCAGTTATGGACAGCAAGAGACCCAGTACTTC; cdr3_aa: CASSYGQQETQYF
clone_size: -; v_call: TRBV9; d_call: -; j_call: TRBJ2-5; cdr3_nt: TGTGCCAGCAGCCCCCGGACTAATTCAGAGACCCAGTACTTC; cdr3_aa: CASSPRTNSETQYF